Listed below are T cell receptor beta chains from one sample, sequenced in a study of Graves' ophthalmopathy and Graves' hyperthyroidism. TCRdb reprocessed the multiplex PCR reads with MiXCR, giving one entry per CDR3 protein. Of over 200,000 distinct CDR3 sequences in the sample, 29% are singletons; the top ten hold approximately 8.2%. Sequenced: peripheral blood. These receptors originate from a middle-aged man with Graves' ophthalmopathy. The conserved cysteine and the conserved F or W are not part of the CDR3 here.

V gene	J gene	CDR3 protein
TRBV30	TRBJ1-2	AWRTPQGVYYGYT
TRBV11-2	TRBJ2-5	AGSLANAQETQY
TRBV12-3/TRBV12-4	TRBJ2-7	ASSGPGLASTDTVI
TRBV12-3/TRBV12-4	TRBJ1-5	ASNQGWEQPQH
TRBV11-1	TRBJ2-7	ASSLSSGKAGDEQY
TRBV6-2/TRBV6-3	TRBJ1-5	ASTPVYSNQPQH
TRBV6-5	TRBJ1-5	ASCDNSNQPQH
TRBV20-1	TRBJ2-4	SAREVGQAKNIQY
TRBV7-7	TRBJ2-7	ASSLGELYEQY
TRBV2	TRBJ2-7	ASSESGRVYEQY